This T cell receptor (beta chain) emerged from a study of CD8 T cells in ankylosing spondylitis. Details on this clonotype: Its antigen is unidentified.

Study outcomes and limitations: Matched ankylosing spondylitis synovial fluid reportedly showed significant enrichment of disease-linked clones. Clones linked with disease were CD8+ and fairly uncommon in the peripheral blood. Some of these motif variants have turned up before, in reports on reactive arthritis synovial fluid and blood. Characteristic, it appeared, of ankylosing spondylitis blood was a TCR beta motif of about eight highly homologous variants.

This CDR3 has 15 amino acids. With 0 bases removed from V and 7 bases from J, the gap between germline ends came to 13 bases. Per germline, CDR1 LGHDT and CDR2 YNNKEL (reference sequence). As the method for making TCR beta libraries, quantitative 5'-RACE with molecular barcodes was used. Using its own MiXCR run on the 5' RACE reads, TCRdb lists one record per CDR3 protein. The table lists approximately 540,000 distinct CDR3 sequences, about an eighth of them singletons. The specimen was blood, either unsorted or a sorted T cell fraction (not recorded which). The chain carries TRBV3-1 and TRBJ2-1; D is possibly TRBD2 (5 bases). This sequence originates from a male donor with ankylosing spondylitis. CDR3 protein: CASSQDFVEVNEQFF. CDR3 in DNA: TGTGCCAGCAGCCAAGATTTTGTGGAGGTAAATGAGCAGTTCTTC.